This TCR beta chain was recorded in a study of T cell responses to AZD1222 COVID-19 vaccine. Study-level points and caveats: The peak T cell response came first, and repertoires were sampled only after it.

The table came from immunoSEQ multiplex PCR; TCRdb's copy has only in-frame clones and leaves some out. In the table there are around 100,000 clones, about four fifths of which are singletons. In regard to this clone: Its antigen is currently unknown.

This TCR was sampled from an adult in good health. This specimen consisted of peripheral blood, obtained on day 0 of AZD1222 vaccination.

The chain's CDR3 is CASSPQPGPTRAQPQHF. The CDR3, as DNA: TGTGCCAGCAGTCCCCAACCCGGGCCTACACGGGCACAGCCCCAGCATTTT. This chain joins TRBV6-2 or TRBV6-3 and TRBJ1-5; no reliable D call. Trimming pared 5 bases from V and 7 bases from J, leaving 24 bases between. The CDR3 runs 17 residues. Germline CDR1 MNHEY, CDR2 SVGEGT.